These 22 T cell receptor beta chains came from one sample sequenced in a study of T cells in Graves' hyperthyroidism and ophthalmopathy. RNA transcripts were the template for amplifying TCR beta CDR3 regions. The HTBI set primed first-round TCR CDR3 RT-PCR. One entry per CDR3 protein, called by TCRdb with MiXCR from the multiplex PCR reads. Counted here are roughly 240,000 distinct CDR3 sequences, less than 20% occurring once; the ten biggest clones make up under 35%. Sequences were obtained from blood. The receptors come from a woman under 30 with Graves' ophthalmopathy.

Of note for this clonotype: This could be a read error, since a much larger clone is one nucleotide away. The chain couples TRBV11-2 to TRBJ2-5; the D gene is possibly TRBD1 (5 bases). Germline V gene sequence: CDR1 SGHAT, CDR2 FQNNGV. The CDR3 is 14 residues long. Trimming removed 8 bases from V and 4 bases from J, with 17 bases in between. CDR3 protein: CASGTYRIRETQYF. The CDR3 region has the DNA TGTGCCAGCGGTACTTACAGGATTCGAGAGACCCAGTACTTC.

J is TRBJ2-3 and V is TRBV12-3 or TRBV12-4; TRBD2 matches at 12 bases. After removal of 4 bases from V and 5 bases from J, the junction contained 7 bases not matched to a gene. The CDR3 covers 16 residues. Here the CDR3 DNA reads TGTGCCAGCAGTTATCGGACTAGCGGGATTGGAGATACGCAGTATTTT. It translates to CASSYRTSGIGDTQYF.

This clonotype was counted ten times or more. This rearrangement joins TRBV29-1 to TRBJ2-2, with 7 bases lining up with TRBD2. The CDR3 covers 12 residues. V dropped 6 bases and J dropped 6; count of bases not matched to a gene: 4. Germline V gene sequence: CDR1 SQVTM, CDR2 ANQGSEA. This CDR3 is CSVLTSAGELFF. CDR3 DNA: TGCAGCGTGCTAACTAGCGCCGGGGAGCTGTTTTTT.

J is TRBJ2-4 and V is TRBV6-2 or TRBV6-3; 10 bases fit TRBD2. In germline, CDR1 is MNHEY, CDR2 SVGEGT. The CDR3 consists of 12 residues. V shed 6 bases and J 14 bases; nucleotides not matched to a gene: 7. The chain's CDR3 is CASRQSGRGEYF. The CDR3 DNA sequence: TGTGCCAGCAGGCAAAGCGGGAGGGGGGAGTACTTC.

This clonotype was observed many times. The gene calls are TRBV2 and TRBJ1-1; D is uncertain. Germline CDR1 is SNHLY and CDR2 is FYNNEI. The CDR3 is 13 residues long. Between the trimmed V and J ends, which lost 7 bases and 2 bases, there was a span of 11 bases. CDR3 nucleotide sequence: TGTGCCAGCAAGGCGGGGTTAAACACTGAAGCTTTCTTT. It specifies CASKAGLNTEAFF.

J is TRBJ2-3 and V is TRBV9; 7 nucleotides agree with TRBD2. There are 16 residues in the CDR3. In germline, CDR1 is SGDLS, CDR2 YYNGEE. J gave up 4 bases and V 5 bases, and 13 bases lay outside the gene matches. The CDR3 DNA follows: TGTGCCAGCAGTAGAGAGGGCGGGAGATTCGCAGATACGCAGTATTTT. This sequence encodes CASSREGGRFADTQYF.

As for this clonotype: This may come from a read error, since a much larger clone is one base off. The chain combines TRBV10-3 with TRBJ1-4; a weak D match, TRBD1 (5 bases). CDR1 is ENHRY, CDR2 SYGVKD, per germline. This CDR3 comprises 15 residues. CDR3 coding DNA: TGTGTCATCAGTGGAGGTGGGGCCTCTAATGAAAAACTGTTTTTT. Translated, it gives CVISGGGASNEKLFF.

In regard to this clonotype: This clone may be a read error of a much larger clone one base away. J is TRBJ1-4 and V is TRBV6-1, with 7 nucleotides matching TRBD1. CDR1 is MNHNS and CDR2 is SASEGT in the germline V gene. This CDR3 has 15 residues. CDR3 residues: CAGRPLDRVGEKLFF. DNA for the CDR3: TGTGCCGGCAGACCCCTTGACAGGGTGGGCGAAAAACTGTTTTTT.

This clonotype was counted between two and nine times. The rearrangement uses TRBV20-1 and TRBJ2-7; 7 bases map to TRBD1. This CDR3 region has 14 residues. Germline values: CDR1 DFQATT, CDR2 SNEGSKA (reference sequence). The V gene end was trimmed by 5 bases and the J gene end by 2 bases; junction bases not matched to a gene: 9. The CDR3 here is CSAGRDRRTYEQYF. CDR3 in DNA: TGCAGTGCTGGCCGGGACAGAAGAACCTACGAGCAGTACTTC.

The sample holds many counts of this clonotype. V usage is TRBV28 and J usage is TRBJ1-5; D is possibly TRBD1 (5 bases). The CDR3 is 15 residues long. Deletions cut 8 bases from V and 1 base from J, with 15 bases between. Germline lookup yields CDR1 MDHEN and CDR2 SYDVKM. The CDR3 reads CASGRWGRSNQPQHF. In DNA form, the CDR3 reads TGTGCCAGCGGCCGGTGGGGCCGCAGCAATCAGCCCCAGCATTTT. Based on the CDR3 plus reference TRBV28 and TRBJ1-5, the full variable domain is DVKVTQSSRYLVKRTGEKVFLECVQDMDHENMFWYRQDPGLGLRLIYFSYDVKMKEKGDIPEGYSVSREKKERFSLILESASTNQTSMYLCASGRWGRSNQPQHFGDGTRLSIL.

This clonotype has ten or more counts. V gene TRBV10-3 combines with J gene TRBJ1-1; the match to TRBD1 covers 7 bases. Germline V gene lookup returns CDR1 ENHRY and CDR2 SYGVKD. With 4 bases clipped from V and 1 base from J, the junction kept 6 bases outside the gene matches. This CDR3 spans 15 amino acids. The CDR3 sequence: CAISGDSLRNTEAFF. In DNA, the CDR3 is TGTGCCATCAGTGGGGACAGCTTAAGGAACACTGAAGCTTTCTTT.

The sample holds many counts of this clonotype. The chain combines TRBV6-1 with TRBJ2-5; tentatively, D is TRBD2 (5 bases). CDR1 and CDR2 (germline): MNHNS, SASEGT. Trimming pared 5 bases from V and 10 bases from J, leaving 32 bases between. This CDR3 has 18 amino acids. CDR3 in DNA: TGTGCCAGCAGTCGATCCCCTCCCGTACGGAGGTTTACAAGAGACCAGTACTTC. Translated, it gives CASSRSPPVRRFTRDQYF.

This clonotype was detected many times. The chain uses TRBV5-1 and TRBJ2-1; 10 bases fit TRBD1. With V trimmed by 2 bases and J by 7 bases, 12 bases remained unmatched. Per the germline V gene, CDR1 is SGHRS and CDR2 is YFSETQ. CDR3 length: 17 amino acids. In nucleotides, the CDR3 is TGCGCCAGCAGCTTCTCCGGGACAGGGGTTAAGTTGAATGAGCAGTTCTTC. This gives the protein CASSFSGTGVKLNEQFF.

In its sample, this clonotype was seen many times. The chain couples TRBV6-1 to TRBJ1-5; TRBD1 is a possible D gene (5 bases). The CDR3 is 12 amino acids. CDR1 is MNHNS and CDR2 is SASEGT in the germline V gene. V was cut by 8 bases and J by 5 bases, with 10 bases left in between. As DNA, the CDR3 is TGTGCCAGCCACGGGGACCATCAGCCCCAGCATTTT. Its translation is CASHGDHQPQHF.

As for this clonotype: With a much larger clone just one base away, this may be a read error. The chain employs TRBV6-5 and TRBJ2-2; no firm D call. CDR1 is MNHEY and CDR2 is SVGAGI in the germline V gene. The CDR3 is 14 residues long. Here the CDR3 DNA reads TGTGCCAGCAGTTCGGCGATTATCACCGAGGAGCTGTTTTTT. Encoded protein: CASSSAIITEELFF.

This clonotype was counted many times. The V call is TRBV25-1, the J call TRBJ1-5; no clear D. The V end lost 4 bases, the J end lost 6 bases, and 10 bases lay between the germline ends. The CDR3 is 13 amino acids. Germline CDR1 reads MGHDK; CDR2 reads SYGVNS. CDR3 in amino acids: CASSGALGQPQHF. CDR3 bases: TGTGCCAGCAGTGGGGCCCTAGGTCAGCCCCAGCATTTT.

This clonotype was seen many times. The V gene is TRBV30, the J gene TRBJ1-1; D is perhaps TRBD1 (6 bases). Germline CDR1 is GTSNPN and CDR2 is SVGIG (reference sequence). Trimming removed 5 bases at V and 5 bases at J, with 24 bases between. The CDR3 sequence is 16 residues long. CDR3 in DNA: TGTGCCTGGCTTTTCGGACCAGGGGTGCTCGCGACTGAAGCTTTCTTT. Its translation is CAWLFGPGVLATEAFF.

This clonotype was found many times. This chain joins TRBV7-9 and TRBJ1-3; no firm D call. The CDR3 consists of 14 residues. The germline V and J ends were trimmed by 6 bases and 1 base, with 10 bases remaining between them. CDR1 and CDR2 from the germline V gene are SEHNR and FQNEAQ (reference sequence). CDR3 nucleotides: TGTGCCAGCAGTTCGCCGGGGTCTGGAAACACCATATATTTT. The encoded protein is CASSSPGSGNTIYF.

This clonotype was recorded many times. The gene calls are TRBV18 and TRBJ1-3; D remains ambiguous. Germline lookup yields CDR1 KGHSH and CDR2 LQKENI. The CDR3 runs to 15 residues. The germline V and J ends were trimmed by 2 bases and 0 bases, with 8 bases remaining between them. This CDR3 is CASSPNPDSGNTIYF. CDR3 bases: TGTGCCAGCTCACCAAACCCTGACTCTGGAAACACCATATATTTT.

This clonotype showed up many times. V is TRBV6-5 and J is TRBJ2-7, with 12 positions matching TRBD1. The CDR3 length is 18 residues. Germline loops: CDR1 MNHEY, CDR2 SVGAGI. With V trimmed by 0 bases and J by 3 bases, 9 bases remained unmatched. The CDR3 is CASSYSGTGGLGVYEQYF. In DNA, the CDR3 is TGTGCCAGCAGTTACTCCGGGACAGGGGGCTTGGGTGTCTACGAGCAGTACTTC.

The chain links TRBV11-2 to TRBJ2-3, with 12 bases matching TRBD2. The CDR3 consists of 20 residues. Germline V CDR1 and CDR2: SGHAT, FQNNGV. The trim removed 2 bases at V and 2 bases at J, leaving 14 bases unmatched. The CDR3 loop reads CASSLWSLSSGRDSTDTQYF. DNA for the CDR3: TGTGCCAGCAGCTTATGGTCCCTCTCTAGCGGGAGGGATTCCACAGATACGCAGTATTTT.

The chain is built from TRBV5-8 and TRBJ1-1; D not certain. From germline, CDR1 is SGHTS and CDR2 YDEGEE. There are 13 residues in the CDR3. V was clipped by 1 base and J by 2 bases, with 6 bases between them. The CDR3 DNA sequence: TGTGCCAGCAGCTTGTGGAAAAACACTGAAGCTTTCTTT. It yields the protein CASSLWKNTEAFF.